The next 15 T cell receptor beta chains were all read from a single sample in a study of T cell responses to AZD1222 COVID-19 vaccine. The assay was immunoSEQ multiplex PCR, and TCRdb's table has in-frame clones only and misses some. The sample records around 60,000 clones, about 90% being singletons. The sample was peripheral blood, taken on day 0 of AZD1222 vaccination. These receptor sequences come from an adult in good health.

The chain links TRBV2 to TRBJ2-7; the match to TRBD2 covers 7 bases. V lost 2 bases, J lost 0 bases, and 4 bases stayed unmatched. Germline CDR1 reads SNHLY; CDR2 reads FYNNEI. The length of the CDR3 is 15 residues. CDR3 region: CASSEREASSYEQYF. The CDR3 coding sequence is TGTGCCAGCAGTGAACGGGAGGCGAGCTCCTACGAGCAGTACTTC. Filled out from reference TRBV2 and TRBJ2-7, the complete variable domain reads EPEVTQTPSHQVTQMGQEVILRCVPISNHLYFYWYRQILGQKVEFLVSFYNNEISEKSEIFDDQFSVERPDGSNFTLKIRSTKLEDSAMYFCASSEREASSYEQYFGPGTRLTVT.

The chain joins TRBV7-9 to TRBJ1-1; D remains unclear. The CDR3 loop spans 14 amino acids. CDR1 is SEHNR, CDR2 FQNEAQ, per germline (reference sequence). Deletions cut 1 base from V and 2 bases from J, with 8 bases between. CDR3 in amino acids: CASSLVQTNTEAFF. The CDR3 region has the DNA TGTGCCAGCAGCTTAGTACAGACTAACACTGAAGCTTTCTTT.

A single count supports this clone. V usage is TRBV7-9 and J usage is TRBJ2-7; D is unresolved. The germline V and J ends were trimmed by 5 bases and 2 bases, with 7 bases remaining between them. The germline V gene encodes CDR1 SEHNR and CDR2 FQNEAQ (reference sequence). This CDR3 is built from 12 residues. CDR3 DNA: TGTGCCAGCAGCCGCGGAGCCTACGAGCAGTACTTC. Translation gives CASSRGAYEQYF.

The chain is built from TRBV6-5 and TRBJ2-2; D remains unclear. CDR1 is MNHEY and CDR2 is SVGAGI in the germline V gene. V was cut by 2 bases and J by 6 bases, with 13 bases left in between. The CDR3 totals 15 residues. Written as DNA, the CDR3 is TGTGCCAGCAGTTACGGCAATCGGGCGGCCGGGGAGCTGTTTTTT. Translation gives CASSYGNRAAGELFF.

The chain uses TRBV5-1 and TRBJ2-1, with D perhaps matching TRBD1 or TRBD2 (5 bases each). The V end was cut by 0 bases, the J end by 5 bases, with 12 bases between. Germline V lookup: CDR1 SGHRS, CDR2 YFSETQ. The CDR3 contains 15 residues. Written as DNA, the CDR3 is TGCGCCAGCAGCTTGGCTTCGGGGCCTAACAATGAGCAGTTCTTC. It codes for CASSLASGPNNEQFF.

V gene TRBV20-1 combines with J gene TRBJ1-2, with D unclear. V was trimmed by 3 bases and J by 2 bases, leaving 10 bases between them. The CDR3 extends over 13 amino acids. Germline V gives CDR1 DFQATT, CDR2 SNEGSKA (reference sequence). CDR3 residues: CSASPKVNYGYTF. The DNA of the CDR3 is TGCAGTGCTAGTCCTAAAGTAAACTATGGCTACACCTTC.

The chain recombines TRBV19 with TRBJ2-1, with 9 positions matching TRBD2. V shed 2 bases and J 5 bases; nucleotides not matched to a gene: 1. CDR1 is LNHDA and CDR2 is SQIVND in the germline V gene (reference sequence). This CDR3 has 14 amino acids. The CDR3 sequence is CASSILAGHNEQFF. The CDR3 nucleotides read TGTGCCAGTAGTATACTAGCGGGGCACAATGAGCAGTTCTTC.

V and J are TRBV3-1 (or the pseudogene TRBV3-2) and TRBJ1-1; D possibly corresponds to TRBD1 (5 bases). Germline CDR1 and CDR2: LGHDT and YNNKEL (reference sequence). The CDR3 totals 14 residues. V lost 1 base, J lost 4 bases, and 10 bases lay in between. DNA of the CDR3: TGTGCCAGCAGCCAAGGGGGCAGAAGCACTGAAGCTTTCTTT. It specifies CASSQGGRSTEAFF.

This sequence joins TRBV6-2 or TRBV6-3 and TRBJ1-5; D is undetermined. V lost 6 bases and J 7 bases, leaving 13 bases between the germline ends. This CDR3 comprises 13 residues. Germline lookup yields CDR1 MNHEY and CDR2 SVGEGT. Here the CDR3 reads CASSPYLGQPQHF. DNA of the CDR3: TGTGCCAGCAGCCCCTATCTGGGACAGCCCCAGCATTTT.

This clone was detected a few times. The chain links TRBV19 to TRBJ2-6; 7 bases align to TRBD1. Germline assignment: CDR1 LNHDA and CDR2 SQIVND (reference sequence). Losses at the gene ends were 6 bases for V and 2 bases for J; bases not matched to a gene: 4. The CDR3 is 15 amino acids. This CDR3 is CASSNTGAGANVLTF. DNA for the CDR3: TGTGCCAGTAGCAACACAGGGGCTGGGGCCAACGTCCTGACTTTC.

The V call is TRBV5-1, the J call TRBJ1-3, with D tentatively TRBD1 (6 bases). CDR3 length equals 14 residues. Germline V gene data show CDR1 as SGHRS and CDR2 as YFSETQ. The V end was cut by 4 bases, the J end by 0 bases, with 8 bases between. The CDR3 protein is CASSPGDSGNTIYF. In DNA, the CDR3 is TGCGCCAGCAGCCCAGGGGACTCTGGAAACACCATATATTTT.

CDR3 coding DNA: TGTGCCAGCAGCCATATCGGGACAGGGGAGGGCTACACCTTC. Residues: CASSHIGTGEGYTF. The J gene is TRBJ1-2, the V gene TRBV14; TRBD1 agrees at 10 bases. Germline V gene sequence: CDR1 SGHDN, CDR2 FVKESK. The length of the CDR3 is 14 residues. Trimming removed 3 bases from V and 8 bases from J; junction bases left unmatched: 6.

This clone was seen a single time. The chain employs TRBV7-2 and TRBJ2-1; the D call may be TRBD1 or TRBD2 (6 bases each). The CDR3 totals 15 residues. Trimming stripped 6 bases from V and 6 bases from J, with 18 bases between. From germline, CDR1 is SGHTA and CDR2 FQGNSA. CDR3 amino acids: CASRRDTRRINEQFF. The CDR3 nucleotides read TGTGCCAGCAGGCGGGACACCCGCCGGATCAATGAGCAGTTCTTC.

The V gene is TRBV5-6, the J gene TRBJ2-7; D is ambiguous. V was shortened by 2 bases and J by 2 bases, with 8 bases between the two germline ends. Germline-derived CDR1 and CDR2 are SGHDT and YYEEEE. The CDR3 contains 13 residues. CDR3 coding DNA: TGTGCCAGCAGCTTTGGTGGAACCTACGAGCAGTACTTC. It codes for CASSFGGTYEQYF.

The chain employs TRBV19 and TRBJ1-6, with D hard to call. The CDR3 runs 18 residues. Trimming removed 0 bases at V and 0 bases at J, with 12 bases between. Germline V gene lookup returns CDR1 LNHDA and CDR2 SQIVND (reference sequence). The CDR3: CASSIDLSRSSYNSPLHF. The CDR3 DNA sequence: TGTGCCAGTAGTATAGATCTATCGAGGAGCTCCTATAATTCACCCCTCCACTTT. The full variable domain, in which reference TRBV19 and TRBJ1-6 provide the parts outside the CDR3, is DGGITQSPKYLFRKEGQNVTLSCEQNLNHDAMYWYRQDPGQGLRLIYYSQIVNDFQKGDIAEGYSVSREKKESFPLTVTSAQKNPTAFYLCASSIDLSRSSYNSPLHFGNGTRLTVT.